The rows below give T cell receptor beta chains drawn from one sample of a study of early T cells in non-severe SARS-CoV-2 infection. Each CDR3 protein is one row after TCRdb ran MiXCR on the 5' RACE reads. The repertoire holds 90,000 to 120,000 distinct CDR3 sequences, with around an eighth as singletons. Sample: whole blood. The origin of the receptors is an adult who was a healthcare worker with PCR-confirmed SARS-CoV-2 infection or an uninfected control (not recorded which). CDR3s include the opening cysteine and the closing phenylalanine or tryptophan. The D gene is left open where the match is weak. The size field is filled for only some rows; it gives once, few, many or a size class.

13	NA	TRBV12-3/TRBV12-4	TRBJ2-7	NA	CASKLQDRYEQYF	TGTGCCAGCAAGCTTCAGGACCGCTACGAGCAGTACTTC
12	NA	TRBV12-5	TRBJ2-7	NA	CASGSTMGEQYF	TGTGCTAGTGGTTCCACTATGGGGGAGCAGTACTTC
17	NA	TRBV12-3/TRBV12-4	TRBJ1-2	NA	CASSFREAGPKFYGYTF	TGTGCCAGCAGTTTCCGCGAGGCAGGGCCCAAGTTTTATGGCTACACCTTC
15	NA	TRBV19	TRBJ1-1	NA	CASRDRSTPNTEAFF	TGTGCCAGTAGGGATAGGAGTACCCCGAACACTGAAGCTTTCTTT
14	few	TRBV9	TRBJ1-6	NA	CASSVSPEGSPLHF	TGTGCCAGCAGCGTATCGCCCGAGGGTTCACCCCTCCACTTT
12	NA	TRBV21-1	TRBJ2-7	NA	CASSNRTGGLYF	TGTGCCAGCAGCAACAGGACAGGGGGTTTGTACTTC
14	NA	TRBV11-2	TRBJ1-1	NA	CASSSSSVVAEAFF	TGTGCCAGCAGCTCCTCCAGCGTGGTGGCTGAAGCTTTCTTT
24	few	TRBV11-2	TRBJ1-3	NA	CASSFGSFWRGTGTPFQPGNTIYF	TGTGCCAGCAGCTTTGGCTCTTTCTGGAGGGGAACCGGGACACCGTTTCAGCCTGGAAACACCATATATTTT
17	few	TRBV3-1	TRBJ1-2	NA	CASSQDRTGSTNYGYTF	TGTGCCAGCAGCCAAGATCGGACGGGGTCGACTAACTATGGCTACACCTTC
13	NA	TRBV29-1	TRBJ1-4	NA	CSVGARTNEKLFF	TGCAGCGTTGGCGCACGAACTAATGAAAAACTGTTTTTT
15	NA	TRBV5-1	TRBJ1-1	NA	CASSLRSGGNTEAFF	TGCGCCAGCAGCTTGAGGTCTGGGGGAAACACTGAAGCTTTCTTT
12	NA	TRBV29-1	TRBJ1-2	NA	CSVDTDGRPGTF	TGCAGCGTTGACACGGACGGGCGCCCGGGCACCTTC
16	NA	TRBV11-2	TRBJ2-2	TRBD2	CASSLILAANTGELFF	TGTGCCAGCAGCTTAATTCTAGCGGCGAACACCGGGGAGCTGTTTTTT
14	many	TRBV30	TRBJ1-4	NA	CAWSAPGSYEKLFF	TGTGCCTGGAGTGCGCCTGGTAGTTATGAAAAACTGTTTTTT
15	few	TRBV9	TRBJ1-6	NA	CASSPQRVGNSPLHF	TGTGCCAGCAGCCCTCAAAGGGTGGGGAATTCACCCCTCCACTTT
17	few	TRBV9	TRBJ2-1	TRBD2	CASSVGASGRGSNEQFF	TGTGCCAGCAGCGTAGGAGCTAGCGGGAGGGGATCGAATGAGCAGTTCTTC
14	NA	TRBV5-5	TRBJ2-1	NA	CASSLDWGKDEQFF	TGTGCCAGCAGCTTGGATTGGGGAAAGGATGAGCAGTTCTTC
11	NA	TRBV7-6	TRBJ2-7	NA	CASSDYGEQYF	TGTGCCAGCAGCGATTATGGAGAGCAGTACTTC
16	few	TRBV7-2	TRBJ2-3	TRBD2	CASSLGFGGGSDTQYF	TGTGCCAGCAGCTTAGGTTTCGGGGGAGGGTCAGATACGCAGTATTTT
15	NA	TRBV18	TRBJ1-1	NA	CASSPGAGSMTEAFF	TGTGCCAGCTCACCAGGGGCAGGGTCGATGACTGAAGCTTTCTTT
15	many	TRBV5-1	TRBJ2-2	NA	CASSPDRPNTGELFF	TGCGCCAGCAGCCCTGACAGGCCTAACACCGGGGAGCTGTTTTTT
11	few	TRBV6-1	TRBJ2-1	NA	CASDALTEQFF	TGTGCCAGCGATGCATTGACAGAGCAGTTCTTC